The clone carrying this T cell receptor (beta chain) was picked up many times. The sample comes from a study of CD8+CD57+ T cells in acquired aplastic anemia. The germline V gene encodes CDR1 DFQATT and CDR2 SNEGSKA (reference sequence). The ends were cut back, 5 bases at V and 0 bases at J, with 11 bases in the middle. The CDR3 is 14 amino acids. CDR3 and TCR beta VDJ profiling relied on genomic DNA as the template. TCRdb used MiXCR to reprocess the reads, holding one entry per CDR3 protein. The table lists approximately 380,000 distinct CDR3 sequences, about 70% of them singletons. The sample taken for sequencing was sorted CD4+, CD8+, or CD8+CD57+ T cells (not recorded which) from PBMCs. The sequence was collected from a human donor in good health, serving as a control. V usage is TRBV20-1 and J usage is TRBJ2-1; TRBD1 or TRBD2 may be the D gene (5 bases each). The CDR3 DNA sequence: TGCAGTGCTGGGGACCTCAACTCCTACAATGAGCAGTTCTTC. This encodes CSAGDLNSYNEQFF.